The 10 T cell receptor beta chains listed next were all sequenced from one sample in a study of blood T cell repertoires in COVID-19. Here immunoSEQ multiplex PCR was the method, and the copy in TCRdb shows in-frame clones only, minus some. This table holds approximately 480,000 clones, about 85% found once. Sequencing input: PBMCs or T cells enriched from blood (not recorded which). The receptors originated from a young woman who had recovered from COVID-19.

V and J are TRBV30 and TRBJ1-4; TRBD1 matches 7 bases. Germline CDR1 and CDR2: GTSNPN and SVGIG (reference sequence). The CDR3 is 14 amino acids. J gave up 8 bases and V 2 bases, and 8 bases lay outside the gene matches. The CDR3 nucleotides read TGTGCCTGGAGTCGGAGACAGGGATACGAAAAACTGTTTTTT. It translates to CAWSRRQGYEKLFF.

This clone has only a few counts. The V gene is TRBV2, the J gene TRBJ1-1; D remains unclear. V was trimmed by 7 bases and J by 0 bases, leaving 12 bases between them. In germline, CDR1 is SNHLY, CDR2 FYNNEI. There are 14 residues in the CDR3. The CDR3 protein is CASMERSLNTEAFF. In DNA form, the CDR3 reads TGTGCCAGCATGGAGAGATCTTTGAACACTGAAGCTTTCTTT.

This rearrangement joins TRBV30 to TRBJ1-5; perhaps TRBD1 as D (5 bases). Trimming took 0 bases from V and 3 from J, leaving 12 bases between them. From germline, CDR1 is GTSNPN and CDR2 SVGIG (reference sequence). CDR3 length equals 15 residues. The DNA for the CDR3 is TGTGCCTGGAGTGTCGGGGGACGAGACAATCAGCCCCAGCATTTT. This encodes CAWSVGGRDNQPQHF.

This clone was recorded only once. The gene calls are TRBV7-7 and TRBJ2-7, with unresolved D. Per the germline V gene, CDR1 is SSHAT and CDR2 is FNYEAQ (reference sequence). Trimming removed 5 bases from V and 0 bases from J, with 8 bases in between. The CDR3 is made up of 13 amino acids. This CDR3 is CASSGRSSYEQYF. The CDR3 DNA reads TGTGCCAGCAGCGGCAGAAGCTCCTACGAGCAGTACTTC.

The chain carries TRBV2 and TRBJ1-4, with 7 bases matching TRBD1. Germline-derived CDR1 and CDR2 are SNHLY and FYNNEI. V shed 4 bases and J 0 bases; nucleotides not matched to a gene: 2. The CDR3 contains 15 residues. CDR3 bases: TGTGCCAGCAGTGGTCAGGGGGCAACTAATGAAAAACTGTTTTTT. Its protein product is CASSGQGATNEKLFF.

The chain couples TRBV7-3 to TRBJ2-3; TRBD2 aligns across 10 bases. This CDR3 has 15 residues. J gave up 2 bases and V 5 bases, and 4 bases lay outside the gene matches. Germline CDR1 is SGHTA and CDR2 is FQGTGA. CDR3 bases: TGTGCCAGCAGCATGGGACTAGCGTACACAGATACGCAGTATTTT. It codes for CASSMGLAYTDTQYF.

The chain has TRBV25-1 and TRBJ1-6; D uncertain. The CDR3 runs to 14 residues. With 2 bases removed from V and 3 bases from J, the gap between germline ends came to 5 bases. The germline gives CDR1 MGHDK, CDR2 SYGVNS. This CDR3 reads CASSEPFYNSPLHF. The CDR3 DNA reads TGTGCCAGCAGTGAACCTTTCTATAATTCACCCCTCCACTTT.

The chain couples TRBV7-2 to TRBJ1-4, with D maybe TRBD1 (5 bases). The CDR3 totals 14 residues. Germline-derived CDR1 and CDR2 are SGHTA and FQGNSA. V was trimmed by 4 bases and J by 3 bases, leaving 9 bases between them. The CDR3 here is CASSSGIANEKLFF. DNA for the CDR3: TGTGCCAGCAGCTCAGGGATAGCTAATGAAAAACTGTTTTTT.

The genes are TRBV2 and TRBJ2-5, with 14 bases lining up with TRBD2. V lost 5 bases, J lost 4 bases, and 3 bases stayed unmatched. Germline CDR1 is SNHLY and CDR2 is FYNNEI. The CDR3 runs to 15 residues. The CDR3 coding sequence is TGTGCCAGCAGTCTGGGACTAGCGGGGGCAGAGACCCAGTACTTC. Encoded protein: CASSLGLAGAETQYF.

The genes are TRBV30 and TRBJ2-7; 9 positions match TRBD2. The CDR3 totals 17 residues. J gave up 4 bases and V 0 bases, and 13 bases lay outside the gene matches. Germline V gene lookup returns CDR1 GTSNPN and CDR2 SVGIG (reference sequence). Written as DNA, the CDR3 is TGTGCCTGGAGTGTAGGGCCCCCGGCGGGGGGGCGGTACGAGCAGTACTTC. Protein product: CAWSVGPPAGGRYEQYF.